What follows are 15 T cell receptor beta chains derived from one specimen sequenced in a study of cytomegalovirus exposure and HLA in healthy donors. A multiplex PCR was run with 60 Vbeta primers and 13 Jbeta primers. Data came from immunoSEQ multiplex PCR; TCRdb stores just in-frame clones and leaves some out. The table has about 79,000 clones, about three quarters seen once. The sample was PBMCs. These receptors came from a man aged 55 to 70 in good health and CMV-seronegative.

The chain is built from TRBV28 and TRBJ1-5; TRBD1 is a possible D gene (6 bases). This CDR3 has 12 amino acids. Trimming took 10 bases from V and 4 from J, leaving 11 bases between them. CDR1 is MDHEN, CDR2 SYDVKM, per germline. CDR3 loop: CANQGPNQPQHF. CDR3 bases: TGTGCCAATCAGGGGCCTAATCAGCCCCAGCATTTT.

The chain links TRBV14 to TRBJ2-7; 7 positions agree with TRBD2. In germline, CDR1 is SGHDN, CDR2 FVKESK. The V segment lost 4 bases and the J segment 5 bases; nucleotides outside the gene matches: 11. The CDR3 runs to 15 residues. CDR3 residues: CASSLLLAGLHEQYF. The DNA of the CDR3 is TGTGCCAGCAGCCTACTTTTAGCGGGCCTCCACGAGCAGTACTTC.

CDR3 DNA: TGCAGCGCAGGGGGACTAGCAGTCTACAATGAGCAGTTCTTC. Translating gives CSAGGLAVYNEQFF. V is TRBV29-1 and J is TRBJ2-1; 9 bases are shared with TRBD2. Germline V gives CDR1 SQVTM, CDR2 ANQGSEA. V trimming: 7 bases; J trimming: 3 bases; junction bases outside the gene matches: 7. The CDR3 extends over 14 amino acids.

This chain joins TRBV19 and TRBJ2-7, with 8 bases identical to TRBD1. V shed 6 bases and J 0 bases; nucleotides not matched to a gene: 4. Per germline, CDR1 LNHDA and CDR2 SQIVND (reference sequence). The CDR3 contains 14 residues. The CDR3 loop reads CASSAQGASYEQYF. The CDR3 nucleotides are TGTGCCAGTAGCGCCCAGGGGGCCTCCTACGAGCAGTACTTC.

This rearrangement joins TRBV6-1 to TRBJ2-2; D gene ambiguous. The germline CDR1 and CDR2 sequences are MNHNS and SASEGT. Trimming took off 5 bases at V and 4 bases at J, with 11 bases between the two ends. CDR3 length: 14 amino acids. The CDR3 region has the DNA TGTGCCAGCAGTCGTGCAGGAATCACCGGGGAGCTGTTTTTT. Translated: CASSRAGITGELFF.

V and J are TRBV5-4 and TRBJ2-7, with 11 bases aligning to TRBD2. The CDR3 spans 17 residues. The V gene end was trimmed by 3 bases and the J gene end by 4 bases; junction bases not matched to a gene: 12. Germline-derived CDR1 and CDR2 are SGHNT and YYREEE (reference sequence). The CDR3 region has the DNA TGTGCCAGCAGCTCCTCGCCTAGGCTAGCGGGGGGATACGAGCAGTACTTC. It translates to CASSSSPRLAGGYEQYF.

The chain combines TRBV29-1 with TRBJ1-4; D unclear. V lost 6 bases, J lost 3 bases, and 17 bases lay in between. The length of the CDR3 is 15 residues. Germline V gene lookup returns CDR1 SQVTM and CDR2 ANQGSEA. The CDR3 nucleotides read TGCAGCGTAAGGGAGGGAGGCACAGCTAATGAAAAACTGTTTTTT. This translates into CSVREGGTANEKLFF.

V and J are TRBV19 and TRBJ2-4; 9 bases fit TRBD1. The junction had 12 bases not matched to a gene; V was cut back by 7 bases and J by 8 bases. This CDR3 is 15 amino acids long. In germline, CDR1 is LNHDA, CDR2 SQIVND (reference sequence). The CDR3 sequence: CASTLKGTGWDIQYF. DNA of the CDR3: TGTGCCAGTACCTTAAAAGGGACAGGGTGGGACATTCAGTACTTC.

The CDR3 DNA follows: TGTGCCAGTAGTAGCCGCGGGGGGTCACATACGCAGTATTTT. This codes for CASSSRGGSHTQYF. This rearrangement joins TRBV19 to TRBJ2-3; 8 bases fit TRBD2. The CDR3 has 14 residues. The V gene end was trimmed by 4 bases and the J gene end by 7 bases; junction bases not matched to a gene: 7. The germline gives CDR1 LNHDA, CDR2 SQIVND (reference sequence).

The chain uses TRBV4-2 and TRBJ2-7, with 11 nucleotides matching TRBD2. Germline V gene data show CDR1 as LGHNA and CDR2 as YNFKEQ. Unmatched junction bases numbered 7, after V lost 4 bases and J lost 2 bases. The CDR3 loop spans 16 amino acids. CDR3 residues: CASSLSGTSGPYEQYF. For the CDR3, the DNA is TGTGCCAGCAGCCTTTCCGGGACTAGCGGACCCTACGAGCAGTACTTC.

The chain recombines TRBV6-1 with TRBJ2-3; TRBD2 agrees at 10 bases. V was clipped by 1 base and J by 1 base; unmatched bases: 2. This CDR3 comprises 16 residues. Germline values: CDR1 MNHNS, CDR2 SASEGT. The CDR3 DNA follows: TGTGCCAGCAGTGAAGTAGGGACTAGCGGCACAGATACGCAGTATTTT. Translation: CASSEVGTSGTDTQYF.

This chain connects TRBV10-2 to TRBJ2-3, with TRBD2 matching 9 bases. Germline lookup yields CDR1 WSHSY and CDR2 SAAADI. This CDR3 has 16 residues. V lost 0 bases to trimming and J lost 5 bases; unmatched junction nucleotides: 6. Here the CDR3 DNA reads TGCGCCAGCAGTGAGTCTGGCGGGGGGGCCGAAGATACGCAGTATTTT. Translation gives CASSESGGGAEDTQYF.

This clone has just a few counts. The junction shows a germline mismatch at one end, possibly a read error. This sequence joins TRBV30 and TRBJ1-4; the D gene is possibly TRBD1 (5 bases). CDR1 is GTSNPN and CDR2 is SVGIG in the germline V gene (reference sequence). This CDR3 region has 11 residues. The CDR3 spells CAAGPNEKLFF. The DNA of the CDR3 is TGCGCCGCAGGGCCGAATGAAAAACTGTTTTTT.

The chain uses TRBV5-6 and TRBJ2-7; D is unclear. Germline loops: CDR1 SGHDT, CDR2 YYEEEE. V gave up 6 bases and J gave up 10 bases, with 17 bases separating them. The CDR3 is made up of 12 amino acids. CDR3 sequence: CASTRVGLEQYF. The DNA of the CDR3 is TGTGCCAGCACCCGGGTCGGGTTGGAACAGTACTTC.

The V and J genes are TRBV6-5 and TRBJ2-2; 11 positions match TRBD1. The CDR3 is made up of 14 amino acids. Germline CDR1 MNHEY, CDR2 SVGAGI. V lost 5 bases to trimming and J lost 4 bases; unmatched junction nucleotides: 0. The CDR3 DNA sequence: TGTGCCAGCAGTGGGACAGGGGGCACCGGGGAGCTGTTTTTT. This sequence encodes CASSGTGGTGELFF.